This record looks at one TCR beta chain sequence and its context. Its antigen target is currently unknown. Per-base quality was not reported, and no clone a single base away is much larger than it. These data are taken from a study of blood T cell repertoires in COVID-19 (dated by TCRdb to the early 2020s). Regarding the research as a whole: The collaborator samples originated in the United States, Italy and Spain and spanned the acute and convalescent phases of COVID-19. The samples were drawn from the first 160 participants of the ongoing ImmuneRACE study and from roughly 1,300 subjects provided by 6 global collaborators. The repertoires were released in a freely available public database meant as a resource for research on the immune response to SARS-CoV-2. Subjects who had been exposed to COVID-19, were actively infected with it, or had recovered from it provided the deeply sampled blood TCRbeta repertoires that made up the dataset. Where HLA class I and class II types were available, the types were taken from metadata supplied by the sample provider, not from assay-based typing. Nearly every sample came with metadata listing a de-identified subject ID, COVID-19 status, age in years and sex. The material from the prospective study consisted of cDNA or gDNA derived from T cells, B-cell-depleted T cells, or PBMCs. The study at large found these results: The amount of clinical and demographic metadata varied by source and participant and was provided uncurated.

Each collaborating institution followed its own protocols to collect whole blood in K2EDTA tubes. For TCRbeta analysis, collaborators shipped samples as frozen whole blood, isolated PBMCs, or DNA extracted from either of those sample types. The CDR3 spans 15 residues, from the cysteine through the phenylalanine. The CDR3 DNA has 45 bases and is translated from base 1. The V end loses 1 base and the J end loses 1 base, and a stretch of 5 bases separates them. CDR1 SGHTA and CDR2 FQGNSA are derived from the germline V gene. TCRbeta CDR3 regions were amplified from genomic DNA by means of the immunoSEQ Assay, a bias-controlled multiplex PCR. In the original analysis: The number of nucleated cells in each sample was estimated from the amplification of reference gene primers within the assay. To quantify the absolute abundance of each unique TCRbeta CDR3 rearrangement, sequence reads were collapsed and filtered. For each sample, productive Simpson clonality was calculated by taking the square root of Simpson's diversity index across productive rearrangements. The source is immuneACCESS, and TCRdb retained only in-frame sequences with V and J called. Part of the clones is not carried over; for the studies checked, unresolved V genes explain less than half of this, and the remainder is unexplained. D and trimming come from the DNA, and the V and J calls and clone size come from that table. For this sample there are around 31,000 clones; 89% appear just once. Approximately 30% of the sample comes from the top ten.

Sequencing was performed on peripheral blood. This clonotype originated in a man older than 75 with acute or convalescent COVID-19. Recombination connected TRBV7-2 to TRBJ2-6, and perhaps TRBD2 as D gene, on 5 matching bases. The CDR3 has the sequence CASSLGGSGANVLTF. The base sequence is TGTGCCAGCAGCTTAGGAGGGTCTGGGGCCAACGTCCTGACTTTC. Reference TRBV7-2 and TRBJ2-6 genes cover what lies past the CDR3, so the full variable domain is GAGVSQSPSNKVTEKGKDVELRCDPISGHTALYWYRQSLGQGLEFLIYFQGNSAPDKSGLPSDRFSAERTGGSVSTLTIQRTQQEDSAVYLCASSLGGSGANVLTFGAGSRLTVL.